The T cell receptor beta chain described here comes from a study of T cells in Graves' hyperthyroidism and ophthalmopathy. Note on this clonotype: No antigen is known for it.

Study outcomes and limitations: Before onset, ophthalmopathy was predicted by the model a median roughly 6.8 months earlier.

Amplified TCR beta CDR3 regions came from RNA transcripts. The primer set for the first-round RT-PCR of the TCR CDR3 was HTBI. MiXCR, run by TCRdb on the multiplex PCR reads, gives a single entry per CDR3 protein. The sample records 500,000 to 750,000 distinct CDR3 sequences, 15% to 19% being singletons. For Graves' hyperthyroidism to be stable, ophthalmopathy could not progress within 18 months. Patients aged 18 to 65 with hyperthyroidism were newly diagnosed, with duration under 2 months. V lost 1 base to trimming and J lost 8 bases, with 27 bases between them. Germline V CDR1 and CDR2: LNHDA, SQIVND (reference sequence). CDR3 size: 19 residues.

The chain links TRBV19 to TRBJ1-5; a possible D gene is TRBD1 (5 bases). The sample comprised blood. This clonotype was sampled from a woman aged 25 to 45 with Graves' hyperthyroidism. The CDR3 DNA follows: TGTGCCAGTAGTATAGCCGGACCCTTCGACAGCGCCCGTAAGAAGCCCCAGCATTTT. Encoded protein: CASSIAGPFDSARKKPQHF.